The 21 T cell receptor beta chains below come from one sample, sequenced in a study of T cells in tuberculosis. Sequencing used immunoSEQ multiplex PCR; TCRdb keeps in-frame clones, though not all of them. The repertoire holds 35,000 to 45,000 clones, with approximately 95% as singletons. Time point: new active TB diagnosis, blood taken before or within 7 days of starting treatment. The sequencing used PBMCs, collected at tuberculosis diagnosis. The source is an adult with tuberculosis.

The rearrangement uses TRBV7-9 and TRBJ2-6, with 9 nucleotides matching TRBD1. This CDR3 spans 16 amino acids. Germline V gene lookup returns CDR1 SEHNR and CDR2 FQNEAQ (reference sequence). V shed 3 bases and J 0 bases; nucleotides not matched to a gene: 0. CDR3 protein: CASSLGQGSGANVLTF. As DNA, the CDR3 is TGTGCCAGCAGCTTGGGACAGGGCTCTGGGGCCAACGTCCTGACTTTC.

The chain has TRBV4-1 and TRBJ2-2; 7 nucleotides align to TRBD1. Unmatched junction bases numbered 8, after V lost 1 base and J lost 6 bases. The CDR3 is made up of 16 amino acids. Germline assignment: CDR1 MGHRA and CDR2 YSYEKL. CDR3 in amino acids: CASSQGGQPGAGELFF. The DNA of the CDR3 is TGCGCCAGCAGCCAAGGGGGACAGCCAGGGGCCGGGGAGCTGTTTTTT.

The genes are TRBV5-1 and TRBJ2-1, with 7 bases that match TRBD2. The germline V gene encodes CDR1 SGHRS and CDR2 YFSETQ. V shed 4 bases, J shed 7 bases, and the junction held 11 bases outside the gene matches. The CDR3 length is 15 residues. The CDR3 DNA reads TGCGCCAGCAGCCCTGGCGGGGGAGGTGTAAATGAGCAGTTCTTC. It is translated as CASSPGGGGVNEQFF. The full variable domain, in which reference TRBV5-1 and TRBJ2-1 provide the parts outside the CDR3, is KAGVTQTPRYLIKTRGQQVTLSCSPISGHRSVSWYQQTPGQGLQFLFEYFSETQRNKGNFPGRFSGRQFSNSRSEMNVSTLELGDSALYLCASSPGGGGVNEQFFGPGTRLTVL.

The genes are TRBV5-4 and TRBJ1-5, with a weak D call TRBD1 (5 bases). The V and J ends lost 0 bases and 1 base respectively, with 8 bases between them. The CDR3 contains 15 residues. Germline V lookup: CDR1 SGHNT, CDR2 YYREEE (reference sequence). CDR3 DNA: TGTGCCAGCAGCTTGGCAGGGCAAAGCAATCAGCCCCAGCATTTT. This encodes CASSLAGQSNQPQHF.

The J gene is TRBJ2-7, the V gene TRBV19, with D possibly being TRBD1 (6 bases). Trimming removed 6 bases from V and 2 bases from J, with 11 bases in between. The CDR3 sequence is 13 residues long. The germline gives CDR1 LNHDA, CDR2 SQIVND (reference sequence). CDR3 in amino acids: CASSPGVPYEQYF. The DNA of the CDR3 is TGTGCCAGTAGCCCAGGGGTGCCCTACGAGCAGTACTTC.

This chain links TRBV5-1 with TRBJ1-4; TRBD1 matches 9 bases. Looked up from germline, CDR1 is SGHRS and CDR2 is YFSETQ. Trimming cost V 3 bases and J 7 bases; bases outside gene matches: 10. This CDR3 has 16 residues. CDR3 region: CASSWDRAPDPEKLFF. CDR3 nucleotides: TGCGCCAGCAGCTGGGACAGGGCCCCCGATCCTGAAAAACTGTTTTTT.

This chain's CDR3 is CASRPRGVNTEAFF. The CDR3 region has the DNA TGTGCCAGCAGGCCGAGAGGCGTGAACACTGAAGCTTTCTTT. The chain combines TRBV6-5 with TRBJ1-1; D is unclear. Trimming shortened V by 6 bases and J by 0 bases, and 11 bases separated the two germline ends. The CDR3 sequence is 14 residues long. CDR1 and CDR2 from the germline V gene are MNHEY and SVGAGI.

CDR3 nucleotides: TGTGCCAGCAGCACGATAGGGGGTGGGCAGAACACTGAAGCTTTCTTT. Its translation: CASSTIGGGQNTEAFF. This chain joins TRBV9 and TRBJ1-1; TRBD1 might be the D (6 bases). This CDR3 comprises 16 residues. V was shortened by 4 bases and J by 1 base, with 17 bases between the two germline ends. Per germline, CDR1 SGDLS and CDR2 YYNGEE. The full variable domain, its missing parts supplied by reference TRBV9 and TRBJ1-1, is DSGVTQTPKHLITATGQRVTLRCSPRSGDLSVYWYQQSLDQGLQFLIQYYNGEERAKGNILERFSAQQFPDLHSELNLSSLELGDSALYFCASSTIGGGQNTEAFFGQGTRLTVV.

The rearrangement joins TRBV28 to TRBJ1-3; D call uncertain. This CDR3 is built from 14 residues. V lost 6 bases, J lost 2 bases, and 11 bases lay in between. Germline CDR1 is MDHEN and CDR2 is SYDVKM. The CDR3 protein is CASSPSAAGNTIYF. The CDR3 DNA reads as TGTGCCAGCAGCCCCTCCGCGGCTGGAAACACCATATATTTT.

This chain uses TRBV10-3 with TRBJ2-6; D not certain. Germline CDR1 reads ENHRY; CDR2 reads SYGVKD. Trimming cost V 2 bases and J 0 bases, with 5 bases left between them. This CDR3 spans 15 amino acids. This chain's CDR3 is CAISEASSGANVLTF. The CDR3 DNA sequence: TGTGCCATCAGTGAGGCGAGCTCTGGGGCCAACGTCCTGACTTTC.

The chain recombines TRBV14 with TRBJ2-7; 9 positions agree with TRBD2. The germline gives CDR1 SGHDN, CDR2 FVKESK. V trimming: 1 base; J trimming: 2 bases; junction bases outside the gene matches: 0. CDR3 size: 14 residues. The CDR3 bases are TGTGCCAGCAGCCAAGGCGGGGGGGCCTACGAGCAGTACTTC. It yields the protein CASSQGGGAYEQYF.

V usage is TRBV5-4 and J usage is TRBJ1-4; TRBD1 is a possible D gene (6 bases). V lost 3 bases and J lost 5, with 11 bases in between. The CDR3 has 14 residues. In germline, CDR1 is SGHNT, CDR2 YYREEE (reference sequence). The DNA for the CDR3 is TGTGCCAGCAGCTCCGGGGGGCAGAATGAAAAACTGTTTTTT. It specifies CASSSGGQNEKLFF.

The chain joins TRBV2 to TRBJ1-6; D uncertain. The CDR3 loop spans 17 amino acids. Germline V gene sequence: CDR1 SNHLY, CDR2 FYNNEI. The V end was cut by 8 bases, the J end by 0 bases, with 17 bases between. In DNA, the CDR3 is TGTGCCAGCCGACGGGAACAGCTCTCCTCCTATAATTCACCCCTCCACTTT. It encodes CASRREQLSSYNSPLHF.

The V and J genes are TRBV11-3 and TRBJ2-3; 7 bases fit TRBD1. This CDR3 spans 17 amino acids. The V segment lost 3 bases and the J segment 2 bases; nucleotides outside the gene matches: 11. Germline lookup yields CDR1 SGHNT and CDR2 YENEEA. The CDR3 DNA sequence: TGTGCCAGCAGCTTCATAGTATGGGACAGAACCACAGATACGCAGTATTTT. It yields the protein CASSFIVWDRTTDTQYF.

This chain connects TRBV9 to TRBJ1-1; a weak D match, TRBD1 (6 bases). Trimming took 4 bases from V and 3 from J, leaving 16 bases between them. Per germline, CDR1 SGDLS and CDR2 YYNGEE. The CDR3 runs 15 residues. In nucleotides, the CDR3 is TGTGCCAGCAGCTGGGAGGGGGAAGGGTACACTGAAGCTTTCTTT. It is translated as CASSWEGEGYTEAFF.

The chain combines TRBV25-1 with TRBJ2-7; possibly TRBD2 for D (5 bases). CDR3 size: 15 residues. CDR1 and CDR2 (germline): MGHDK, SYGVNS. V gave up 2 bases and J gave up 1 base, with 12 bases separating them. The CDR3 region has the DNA TGTGCCAGCAGTGAAACACGGACGGGGTCCTACGAGCAGTACTTC. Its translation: CASSETRTGSYEQYF.

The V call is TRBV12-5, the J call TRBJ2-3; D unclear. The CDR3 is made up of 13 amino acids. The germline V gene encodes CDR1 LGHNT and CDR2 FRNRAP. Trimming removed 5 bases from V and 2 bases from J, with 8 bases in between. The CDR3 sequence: CASGADTTDTQYF. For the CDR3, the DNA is TGTGCTAGTGGTGCTGACACCACAGATACGCAGTATTTT. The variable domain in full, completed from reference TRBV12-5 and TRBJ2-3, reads DARVTQTPRHKVTEMGQEVTMRCQPILGHNTVFWYRQTMMQGLELLAYFRNRAPLDDSGMPKDRFSAEMPDATLATLKIQPSEPRDSAVYFCASGADTTDTQYFGPGTRLTVL.

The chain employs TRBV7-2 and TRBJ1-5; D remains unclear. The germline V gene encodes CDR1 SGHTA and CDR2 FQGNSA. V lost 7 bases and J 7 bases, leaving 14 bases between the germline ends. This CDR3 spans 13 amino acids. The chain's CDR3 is CASTKERGQPQHF. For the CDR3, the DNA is TGTGCCAGCACCAAGGAGAGAGGACAGCCCCAGCATTTT.

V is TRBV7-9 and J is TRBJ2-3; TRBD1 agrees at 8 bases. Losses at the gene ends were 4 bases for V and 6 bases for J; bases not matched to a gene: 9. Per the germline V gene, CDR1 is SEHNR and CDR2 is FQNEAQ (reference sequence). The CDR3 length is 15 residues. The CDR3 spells CASSSRTGSVDTQYF. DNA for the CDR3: TGTGCCAGCAGCTCTAGGACAGGGTCGGTCGATACGCAGTATTTT.

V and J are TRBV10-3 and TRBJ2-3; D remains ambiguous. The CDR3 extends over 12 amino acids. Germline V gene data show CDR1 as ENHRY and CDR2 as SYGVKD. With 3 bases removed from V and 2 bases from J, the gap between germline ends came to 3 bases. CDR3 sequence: CAISDLTDTQYF. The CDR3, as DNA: TGTGCCATCAGTGACCTCACAGATACGCAGTATTTT.

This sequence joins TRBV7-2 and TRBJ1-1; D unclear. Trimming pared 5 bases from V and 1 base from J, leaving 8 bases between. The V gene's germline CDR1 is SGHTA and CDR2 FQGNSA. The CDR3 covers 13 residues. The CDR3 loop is CASSLRENTEAFF. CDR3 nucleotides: TGTGCCAGCAGCCTCCGAGAGAACACTGAAGCTTTCTTT.